The 22 T cell receptor beta chains listed next were all sequenced from one sample in a study of T-cell reconstitution after alpha-beta-depleted transplantation in children. Unique molecular identifiers were incorporated during preparation of the TCRbeta library. TCRdb fed the PCR reads into MiXCR, producing one record per CDR3 protein. Altogether around 490,000 distinct CDR3 sequences are present, about 10% being singletons, with the ten largest covering around 15%. The specimen was PBMCs, mostly from graft donor cells, collected 180 days after TCRalphabeta/CD19-depleted stem cell transplant. Receptor source: a female patient aged 2-9 years who had a stem cell transplant for aplastic anemia, so the T cells may come from the graft donor.

This clonotype appeared a few times. This sequence joins TRBV19 and TRBJ2-2; no definite D call. The V gene's germline CDR1 is LNHDA and CDR2 SQIVND (reference sequence). This CDR3 has 12 residues. V was trimmed by 6 bases and J by 7 bases, leaving 9 bases between them. DNA for the CDR3: TGTGCCAGTAGAACATACGTCGGGGAGCTGTTTTTT. Amino acids: CASRTYVGELFF.

The rearrangement joins TRBV12-3 or TRBV12-4 to TRBJ2-1; D is perhaps TRBD1 (6 bases). The CDR3 runs to 15 residues. Trimming took off 3 bases at V and 4 bases at J, with 13 bases between the two ends. CDR3 residues: CASSFEQGSYNEQFF. CDR3 nucleotides: TGTGCCAGCAGTTTCGAACAGGGATCGTACAATGAGCAGTTCTTC.

This clonotype showed up just a few times. The CDR3 DNA follows: TGTGCCAGCAGTCAACTAGCTAGCTCCTACAATGAGCAGTTCTTC. This gives the protein CASSQLASSYNEQFF. The rearrangement links TRBV21-1 to TRBJ2-1; the DNA was not compared with TRBD2, the D call given in the table. TRBV21-1 is a pseudogene segment. This CDR3 comprises 15 residues.

The chain links TRBV5-6 to TRBJ2-7, with D perhaps matching TRBD2 (5 bases). The ends were cut back, 0 bases at V and 5 bases at J, with 18 bases in the middle. CDR1 SGHDT and CDR2 YYEEEE come from the germline V gene. This CDR3 comprises 16 residues. The CDR3: CASSLGRVGAVDEQYF. The CDR3 DNA sequence: TGTGCCAGCAGCTTGGGGCGGGTCGGAGCTGTGGACGAGCAGTACTTC.

The chain uses TRBV14 and TRBJ1-6; D unclear. The CDR3 has 19 amino acids. Germline V lookup: CDR1 SGHDN, CDR2 FVKESK. V lost 0 bases and J lost 9, with 24 bases in between. The CDR3 DNA is TGTGCCAGCAGCCAAGAATCGGTGGCGAGTCTCGTCAATCTTTCACCCCTCCACTTT. This codes for CASSQESVASLVNLSPLHF. Full variable domain (rest looked up from reference TRBV14 and TRBJ1-6): EAGVTQFPSHSVIEKGQTVTLRCDPISGHDNLYWYRRVMGKEIKFLLHFVKESKQDESGMPNNRFLAERTGGTYSTLKVQPAELEDSGVYFCASSQESVASLVNLSPLHFGNGTRLTVT.

This clonotype was picked up a small number of times. The chain uses TRBV15 and TRBJ2-1, with 12 bases matching TRBD2. The CDR3 covers 15 residues. Trimming removed 5 bases from V and 3 bases from J; junction bases left unmatched: 2. Germline V gene data show CDR1 as LNHNV and CDR2 as YYDKDF (reference sequence). CDR3 bases: TGTGCCACCAGCGGGGGACTAGCGGGCTACAATGAGCAGTTCTTC. It yields the protein CATSGGLAGYNEQFF.

This clonotype was detected only a few times. The genes are TRBV20-1 and TRBJ1-2; D remains ambiguous. Per germline, CDR1 DFQATT and CDR2 SNEGSKA (reference sequence). The CDR3 is 11 residues long. With 7 bases removed from V and 0 bases from J, the gap between germline ends came to 6 bases. DNA of the CDR3: TGCAGTGTTAAACCTAACTATGGCTACACCTTC. Protein sequence: CSVKPNYGYTF.

V usage is TRBV28 and J usage is TRBJ2-3, with unresolved D. CDR1 is MDHEN, CDR2 SYDVKM, per germline. Trimming took off 5 bases at V and 6 bases at J, with 12 bases between the two ends. This CDR3 is built from 13 residues. This CDR3 is CASSGKGRDTQYF. The CDR3 DNA follows: TGTGCCAGCAGTGGCAAAGGGCGGGATACGCAGTATTTT.

Ten or more counts support this clonotype. The rearrangement joins TRBV5-1 to TRBJ2-3, with TRBD2 identical over 7 bases. Trimming removed 0 bases from V and 5 bases from J; junction bases left unmatched: 12. Germline CDR1 reads SGHRS; CDR2 reads YFSETQ. There are 17 residues in the CDR3. The CDR3: CASSLEGLAVIGDTQYF. The CDR3 bases are TGCGCCAGCAGCTTGGAGGGGCTAGCGGTCATTGGAGATACGCAGTATTTT. Looking up the rest from reference TRBV5-1 and TRBJ2-3 gives the full variable domain: KAGVTQTPRYLIKTRGQQVTLSCSPISGHRSVSWYQQTPGQGLQFLFEYFSETQRNKGNFPGRFSGRQFSNSRSEMNVSTLELGDSALYLCASSLEGLAVIGDTQYFGPGTRLTVL.

The rearrangement links TRBV28 to TRBJ1-5; TRBD1 might be the D (5 bases). Germline V gene data show CDR1 as MDHEN and CDR2 as SYDVKM. Trimming took off 5 bases at V and 9 bases at J, with 17 bases between the two ends. This CDR3 region has 14 residues. CDR3 protein: CASSRGTLRGPQHF. The DNA for the CDR3 is TGTGCCAGCAGTAGAGGGACTCTGCGTGGGCCCCAGCATTTT.

In its sample, this clonotype was seen a few times. This chain links TRBV15 with TRBJ2-1; perhaps TRBD1 as D (6 bases). Trimming took 9 bases from V and 2 from J, leaving 11 bases between them. This CDR3 region has 13 residues. Looked up from germline, CDR1 is LNHNV and CDR2 is YYDKDF (reference sequence). Here the CDR3 reads CATGHKTYNEQFF. In DNA form, the CDR3 reads TGTGCCACGGGACACAAAACCTACAATGAGCAGTTCTTC.

This clonotype has only a few counts. This chain's CDR3 is CASSRTGGHAGELFF. In nucleotides, the CDR3 is TGTGCCAGCAGTCGGACAGGGGGCCACGCCGGGGAGCTGTTTTTT. This chain joins TRBV11-2 and TRBJ2-2; 11 positions match TRBD1. The germline V gene encodes CDR1 SGHAT and CDR2 FQNNGV. The CDR3 runs 15 residues. Trimming took 6 bases from V and 6 from J; bases not matched to a gene: 6.

This clonotype has only a few counts. The V gene is TRBV3-1, the J gene TRBJ2-3; D is ambiguous. V lost 3 bases to trimming and J lost 0 bases, with 4 bases between them. The germline V gene encodes CDR1 LGHDT and CDR2 YNNKEL (reference sequence). The CDR3 covers 13 residues. In DNA, the CDR3 is TGTGCCAGCAGCCAGGAAAGCACAGATACGCAGTATTTT. Translating it yields CASSQESTDTQYF.

This clonotype was found a few times. The chain has TRBV12-3 or TRBV12-4 and TRBJ2-1; 13 bases agree with TRBD2. V was clipped by 5 bases and J by 6 bases; unmatched bases: 4. The CDR3 has 15 residues. In DNA form, the CDR3 reads TGTGCCAGCAGTAGGACTAGCGGGAGCGGCAATGAGCAGTTCTTC. Translating it yields CASSRTSGSGNEQFF.

This clonotype appeared a few times. The chain is built from TRBV10-2 and TRBJ1-1; unclear D gene. V lost 6 bases to trimming and J lost 5 bases, with 16 bases between them. CDR1 and CDR2 (germline): WSHSY, SAAADI. The CDR3 spans 14 residues. The CDR3: CASRAGHTTTEAFF. DNA for the CDR3: TGCGCCAGCAGAGCCGGGCACACGACGACTGAAGCTTTCTTT.

In this sample, this clonotype turned up a few times. The chain joins TRBV10-3 to TRBJ2-2; no reliable D call. This CDR3 spans 13 amino acids. Germline assignment: CDR1 ENHRY and CDR2 SYGVKD. Between the trimmed V and J ends, which lost 8 bases and 5 bases, there was a span of 12 bases. The chain's CDR3 is CAIARDKTGELFF. In nucleotides, the CDR3 is TGTGCCATCGCAAGAGATAAGACCGGGGAGCTGTTTTTT.

This clonotype was seen at least ten times. This chain uses TRBV7-9 with TRBJ2-1; a weak D match, TRBD1 (6 bases). V was clipped by 5 bases and J by 7 bases, with 18 bases between them. The CDR3 runs 15 residues. Per the germline V gene, CDR1 is SEHNR and CDR2 is FQNEAQ (reference sequence). The CDR3 coding sequence is TGTGCCAGCAGCCCATGGGGAGCAGGGGAGAATGAGCAGTTCTTC. Translating it yields CASSPWGAGENEQFF. Full variable domain (missing parts from reference TRBV7-9 and TRBJ2-1): DTGVSQNPRHKITKRGQNVTFRCDPISEHNRLYWYRQTLGQGPEFLTYFQNEAQLEKSRLLSDRFSAERPKGSFSTLEIQRTEQGDSAMYLCASSPWGAGENEQFFGPGTRLTVL.

This clonotype was seen a handful of times. The J gene is TRBJ2-3, the V gene TRBV6-1; D call uncertain. CDR3 length equals 16 residues. V was cut by 6 bases and J by 0 bases, with 16 bases left in between. Germline assignment: CDR1 MNHNS and CDR2 SASEGT. CDR3 loop: CASSLGWTASTDTQYF. For the CDR3, the DNA is TGTGCCAGCAGCCTAGGGTGGACGGCCAGCACAGATACGCAGTATTTT.

This clonotype was seen only a few times. The chain has TRBV20-1 and TRBJ2-5, with 7 bases aligning to TRBD2. This CDR3 comprises 11 residues. Losses at the gene ends were 6 bases for V and 9 bases for J; bases not matched to a gene: 7. Germline-derived CDR1 and CDR2 are DFQATT and SNEGSKA (reference sequence). CDR3: CSAADGRSQYF. CDR3 nucleotide sequence: TGCAGTGCAGCGGACGGGAGGTCCCAGTACTTC.

This chain uses TRBV2 with TRBJ1-1; 8 bases align to TRBD1. There are 14 residues in the CDR3. The V and J ends lost 5 bases and 4 bases, in that order; junction bases with no gene match: 6. The germline V gene has CDR1 SNHLY and CDR2 FYNNEI. This chain's CDR3 is CASSPQGVVTEAFF. Written as DNA, the CDR3 is TGTGCCAGCAGTCCACAGGGGGTGGTCACTGAAGCTTTCTTT.

The rearrangement joins TRBV7-2 to TRBJ2-3; no definite D call. This CDR3 has 16 amino acids. The V gene lost 1 base and the J gene lost 2 bases, with 13 bases spanning the gap. CDR1 is SGHTA and CDR2 is FQGNSA in the germline V gene. CDR3 region: CASSLGAWVPTDTQYF. DNA of the CDR3: TGTGCCAGCAGCTTAGGGGCATGGGTTCCCACAGATACGCAGTATTTT.

This clonotype occurred a few times. The chain joins TRBV5-1 to TRBJ1-6; D not resolved. Per germline, CDR1 SGHRS and CDR2 YFSETQ. The CDR3 covers 14 residues. Trimming took off 0 bases at V and 10 bases at J, with 11 bases between the two ends. CDR3 nucleotides: TGCGCCAGCAGCTTGGCCGGTGAAGTCTCACCCCTCCACTTT. Translation gives CASSLAGEVSPLHF.